This T cell receptor (beta chain) is drawn from a study of T cells after yellow fever vaccination. Study-wide points: A minor fraction of clonotypes spanned both CD4 and CD8 compartments. A secondary response was less intense yet reached its peak sooner, at day 5 versus 15. Subsequent booster samples again held most clones from primary vaccination (around 96% CD4, roughly 91% CD8).

By 5'RACE template switching, TCR cDNA was produced, with a universal primer site and UMIs added in the process. In TCRdb, the 5' RACE reads were re-called with MiXCR into one record per CDR3 protein. This sample carries some 120,000 distinct CDR3 sequences, 12% to 15% of them seen once, and the ten largest clones take roughly 45%. This clonotype was seen once. The antigen is unknown. Germline V CDR1 and CDR2: MNHNY, SVGAGI (reference sequence). The CDR3 is made up of 16 amino acids. V was clipped by 5 bases and J by 5 bases; unmatched bases: 7. Here the sequenced sample was CD8+ T cells sorted from PBMCs, taken 5 days after the yellow fever booster vaccination. The source is a young man who received the YFV17D yellow fever vaccine. This chain connects TRBV6-6 to TRBJ2-2, with 11 positions matching TRBD1. The CDR3 here is CASSASWDRGTGELFF. CDR3 sequence (DNA): TGTGCCAGCAGTGCGAGTTGGGACAGGGGGACCGGGGAGCTGTTTTTT.